Detailed here is one TCR beta chain. Its antigen is unknown. Trimming took off 0 bases at V and 4 bases at J, with 18 bases between the two ends. Germline V gives CDR1 LGHNA, CDR2 YSLEER. CDR3 length equals 17 residues. Primers used in a second PCR of about 6 to 11 cycles were a sample-barcoded 5' primer and a J-beta primer mix. A tag from a template-switch adaptor with 12 random nucleotides marked each cDNA molecule. TCRdb re-called the 5' RACE reads through MiXCR, storing one row per CDR3 protein. The sample records fewer than 2,000,000 distinct CDR3 sequences, about two fifths being singletons. These data belong to a study of blood T cells in healthy people across ages. Whole-study results and caveats: PBMCs left unsorted prevented a conclusive naive versus antigen-experienced comparison.

The donors, healthy Caucasians from Russia, were aged about 6 to 95. Every sample had a minimum of 6.5 million PBMCs isolated. The TCR sequence derives from a human donor in good health. Sequencing was done on a sample of blood. J is TRBJ1-2 and V is TRBV4-3; D remains unclear. CDR3 amino acids: CASSQDIYLVSVYGYTF. As DNA, the CDR3 is TGCGCCAGCAGCCAAGATATTTACCTCGTCTCAGTCTATGGCTACACCTTC.